These 7 T cell receptor beta chains were sequenced from one sample in a study of OX40 agonist ivuxolimab in advanced cancers. Repertoires were generated with immunoSEQ multiplex PCR, while TCRdb's copy carries only in-frame clones and drops some. The sample has over 75,000 clones; around nine tenths are singletons. The source material was CD4+ or CD8+ T cells sorted from blood, sampled in a trial of the OX40 agonist ivuxolimab. The receptor source for this set is an adult with an advanced solid tumor such as melanoma, head and neck, liver or kidney cancer.

The chain has TRBV27 and TRBJ2-7; no clear D gene. V lost 0 bases and J lost 3, with 12 bases in between. The germline V gene has CDR1 MNHEY and CDR2 SMNVEV (reference sequence). The CDR3 extends over 15 amino acids. CDR3 loop: CASSLSWQTIYEQYF. For the CDR3, the DNA is TGTGCCAGCAGTTTATCGTGGCAGACGATCTACGAGCAGTACTTC.

CDR3 in amino acids: CASSLGGRSYGYTF. DNA for the CDR3: TGTGCCAGCAGTTTGGGGGGGAGAAGCTATGGCTACACCTTC. The chain employs TRBV28 and TRBJ1-2; a weak D match, TRBD1 (5 bases). CDR1 MDHEN and CDR2 SYDVKM come from the germline V gene. V lost 3 bases, J lost 4 bases, and 12 bases lay in between. The CDR3 runs 14 residues.

The V call is TRBV15, the J call TRBJ2-5, with D hard to call. The germline V gene encodes CDR1 LNHNV and CDR2 YYDKDF (reference sequence). The CDR3 spans 16 residues. Trimming stripped 0 bases from V and 1 base from J, with 12 bases between. The CDR3 reads CATSRDRQRLQETQYF. The CDR3 DNA follows: TGTGCCACCAGCAGAGATAGGCAGCGCCTCCAAGAGACCCAGTACTTC.

The gene calls are TRBV4-1 and TRBJ2-3; D call uncertain. The germline V gene has CDR1 MGHRA and CDR2 YSYEKL. The ends were cut back, 0 bases at V and 0 bases at J, with 10 bases in the middle. The CDR3 covers 16 residues. CDR3 amino acids: CASSQEQLKSTDTQYF. In DNA form, the CDR3 reads TGCGCCAGCAGCCAAGAACAGCTGAAGAGCACAGATACGCAGTATTTT.

CDR3 sequence: CASKDREGTEAFF. Written as DNA, the CDR3 is TGTGCCAGTAAGGACAGGGAGGGCACTGAAGCTTTCTTT. The V gene is TRBV19, the J gene TRBJ1-1; 8 bases fit TRBD1. The V gene's germline CDR1 is LNHDA and CDR2 SQIVND (reference sequence). CDR3 length equals 13 residues. Trimming removed 7 bases from V and 4 bases from J; junction bases left unmatched: 5. The entire variable domain, with the rest obtained from reference TRBV19 and TRBJ1-1, is as follows: DGGITQSPKYLFRKEGQNVTLSCEQNLNHDAMYWYRQDPGQGLRLIYYSQIVNDFQKGDIAEGYSVSREKKESFPLTVTSAQKNPTAFYLCASKDREGTEAFFGQGTRLTVV.

The V and J genes are TRBV11-2 and TRBJ2-5, with a tentative D call TRBD2 (5 bases). There are 14 residues in the CDR3. The V gene's germline CDR1 is SGHAT and CDR2 FQNNGV. The V end lost 3 bases, the J end lost 5 bases, and 13 bases lay between the germline ends. CDR3 sequence: CASSFDPGGETQYF. Here the CDR3 DNA reads TGTGCCAGCAGCTTCGACCCGGGCGGGGAGACCCAGTACTTC.

The chain employs TRBV6-1 and TRBJ1-3, with D unclear. Per the germline V gene, CDR1 is MNHNS and CDR2 is SASEGT. The germline V and J ends were trimmed by 2 bases and 2 bases, with 10 bases remaining between them. This CDR3 has 15 residues. This chain's CDR3 is CASSEYAGTGNTIYF. Written as DNA, the CDR3 is TGTGCCAGCAGTGAATACGCGGGGACTGGAAACACCATATATTTT.